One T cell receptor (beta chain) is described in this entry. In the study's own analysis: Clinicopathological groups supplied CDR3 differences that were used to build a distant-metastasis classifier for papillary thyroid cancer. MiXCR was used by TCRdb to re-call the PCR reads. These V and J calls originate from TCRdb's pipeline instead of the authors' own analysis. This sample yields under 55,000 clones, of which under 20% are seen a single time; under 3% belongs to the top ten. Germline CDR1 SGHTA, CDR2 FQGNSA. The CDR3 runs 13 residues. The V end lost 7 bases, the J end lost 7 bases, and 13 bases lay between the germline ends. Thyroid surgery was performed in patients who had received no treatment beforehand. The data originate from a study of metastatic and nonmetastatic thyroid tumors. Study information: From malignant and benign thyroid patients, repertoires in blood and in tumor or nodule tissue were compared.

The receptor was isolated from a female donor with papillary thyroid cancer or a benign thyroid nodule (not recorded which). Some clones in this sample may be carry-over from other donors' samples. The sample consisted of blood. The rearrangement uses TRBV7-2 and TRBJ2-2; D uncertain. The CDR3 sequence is CASTQRNIGELFF. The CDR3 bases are TGTGCCAGCACACAACGTAATATCGGGGAGCTGTTTTTT.